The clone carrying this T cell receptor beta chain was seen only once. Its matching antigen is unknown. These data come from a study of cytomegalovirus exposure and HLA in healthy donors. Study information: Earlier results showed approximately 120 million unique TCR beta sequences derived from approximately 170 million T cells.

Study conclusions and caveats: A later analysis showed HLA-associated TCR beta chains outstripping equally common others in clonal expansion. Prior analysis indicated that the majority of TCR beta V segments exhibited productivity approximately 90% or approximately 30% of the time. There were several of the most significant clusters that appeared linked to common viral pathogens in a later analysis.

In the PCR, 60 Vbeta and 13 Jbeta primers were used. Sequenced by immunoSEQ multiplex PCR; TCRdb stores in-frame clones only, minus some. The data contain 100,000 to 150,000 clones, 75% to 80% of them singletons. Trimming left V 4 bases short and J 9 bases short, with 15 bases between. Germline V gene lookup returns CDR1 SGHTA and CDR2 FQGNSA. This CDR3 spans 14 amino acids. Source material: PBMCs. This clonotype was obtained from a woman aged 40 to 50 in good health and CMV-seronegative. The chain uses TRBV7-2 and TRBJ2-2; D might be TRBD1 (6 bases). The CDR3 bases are TGTGCCAGCAGCTCAAGAGGGACATTCAGGGAGCTGTTTTTT. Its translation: CASSSRGTFRELFF.